Here is one TCR beta chain with its context. The target antigen is unknown. Distinct nucleotide sequences in the sample also encode this CDR3. The entry originates in a study of shared clonotypes between healthy human individuals. Study-wide context: Three CD4 naive, three CD4 memory, two CD8 naive and one CD8 memory plate were used per donor. Findings and caveats of the study: All-four-donor shared clonotypes had higher generation probabilities than non-shared clonotypes did. Investigators collected only blood, and repertoires in tissues likely differ.

Profiling relied on immunoSEQ multiplex PCR, and the TCRdb table lists in-frame clones only, not all of them. The data show about 2.4 million clones, with 93% seen just once and approximately 0.35% held by the top ten. From germline, CDR1 is LNHDA and CDR2 SQIVND (reference sequence). This CDR3 comprises 14 residues. Deletions cut 7 bases from V and 0 bases from J, with 11 bases between. V is TRBV19 and J is TRBJ2-3; D is undetermined. The material sequenced was naive CD4+ T cells from PBMCs. Subset in this sample: CD45RA+ positively selected. The receptor comes from a young man in good health. Some clones in this sample may be carry-over from other donors' samples. The CDR3: CASTPGGSTDTQYF. In nucleotides, the CDR3 is TGTGCCAGTACCCCCGGCGGAAGCACAGATACGCAGTATTTT.